These 15 T cell receptor beta chains came from one sample sequenced in a study of T cells in Graves' hyperthyroidism and ophthalmopathy. What was amplified from RNA transcripts were TCR beta CDR3 regions. HTBI primers drove first-round RT-PCR of the TCR CDR3. From the multiplex PCR reads, TCRdb called clonotypes with MiXCR, one entry per CDR3 protein. This table holds about 260,000 distinct CDR3 sequences, roughly 20% found once. Sequenced input: blood. Every receptor here comes from a man under 40 with Graves' ophthalmopathy.

Many counts were recorded for this clonotype. The chain is built from TRBV2 and TRBJ1-1; D might be TRBD1 (6 bases). Between the trimmed V and J ends, which lost 4 bases and 3 bases, there was a span of 15 bases. Per the germline V gene, CDR1 is SNHLY and CDR2 is FYNNEI. This CDR3 has 15 amino acids. This CDR3 is CASSVRGAGDTEAFF. The CDR3 DNA follows: TGTGCCAGCAGTGTACGGGGGGCGGGTGACACTGAAGCTTTCTTT.

The chain carries TRBV7-2 and TRBJ2-1, with 14 bases lining up with TRBD2. The germline V gene encodes CDR1 SGHTA and CDR2 FQGNSA. V dropped 5 bases and J dropped 9; count of bases not matched to a gene: 12. The CDR3 has 17 amino acids. CDR3 amino acids: CASSQTGTSGRLGEQFF. The CDR3 DNA follows: TGTGCCAGCAGCCAGACCGGGACTAGCGGGAGATTGGGTGAGCAGTTCTTC. Using reference TRBV7-2 and TRBJ2-1 for the parts outside the CDR3, the full variable domain is GAGVSQSPSNKVTEKGKDVELRCDPISGHTALYWYRQSLGQGLEFLIYFQGNSAPDKSGLPSDRFSAERTGGSVSTLTIQRTQQEDSAVYLCASSQTGTSGRLGEQFFGPGTRLTVL.

The chain uses TRBV29-1 and TRBJ2-1, with D unresolved. CDR3 length: 11 residues. The ends were cut back, 4 bases at V and 4 bases at J, with 5 bases in the middle. The germline V gene has CDR1 SQVTM and CDR2 ANQGSEA. CDR3 amino acids: CSVGLYNEQFF. The CDR3 region has the DNA TGCAGCGTTGGCCTTTACAATGAGCAGTTCTTC.

In its sample, this clonotype was seen a few times. The rearrangement links TRBV5-4 to TRBJ2-4; possible D gene TRBD2, 6 bases. The CDR3 has 15 amino acids. Germline CDR1 SGHNT, CDR2 YYREEE (reference sequence). Between the trimmed V and J ends, which lost 1 base and 4 bases, there was a span of 12 bases. The CDR3 region is CASSLWGVWKNIQYF. The CDR3 region has the DNA TGTGCCAGCAGCTTGTGGGGGGTTTGGAAAAACATTCAGTACTTC.

The V gene is TRBV5-6, the J gene TRBJ2-4, with D possibly being TRBD1 (5 bases). Trimming took off 0 bases at V and 6 bases at J, with 19 bases between the two ends. From germline, CDR1 is SGHDT and CDR2 YYEEEE. This CDR3 region has 17 residues. The CDR3 region is CASSLAREPRGVNIQYF. The CDR3 nucleotides are TGTGCCAGCAGCTTGGCCCGTGAACCAAGGGGCGTAAACATTCAGTACTTC. The whole variable domain, filled in from reference TRBV5-6 and TRBJ2-4, reads DAGVTQSPTHLIKTRGQQVTLRCSPKSGHDTVSWYQQALGQGPQFIFQYYEEEERQRGNFPDRFSGHQFPNYSSELNVNALLLGDSALYLCASSLAREPRGVNIQYFGAGTRLSVL.

This chain uses TRBV14 with TRBJ2-1, with 7 bases fitting TRBD1. The V gene end was trimmed by 3 bases and the J gene end by 2 bases; junction bases not matched to a gene: 1. Germline assignment: CDR1 SGHDN and CDR2 FVKESK. The CDR3 has 14 amino acids. The CDR3 reads CASSQGQTYNEQFF. DNA of the CDR3: TGTGCCAGCAGCCAGGGACAGACCTACAATGAGCAGTTCTTC.

This chain's CDR3 is CSARSGSNNEQFF. For the CDR3, the DNA is TGCAGTGCCCGTAGCGGGAGTAACAATGAGCAGTTCTTC. The chain recombines TRBV20-1 with TRBJ2-1, with TRBD2 matching 9 bases. The germline V gene encodes CDR1 DFQATT and CDR2 SNEGSKA (reference sequence). This CDR3 spans 13 amino acids. V shed 6 bases, J shed 5 bases, and the junction held 5 bases outside the gene matches.

This clonotype was detected many times. The CDR3 region has the DNA TGCAGTGCTAGGGGTCCGCAAGAGACCCAGTACTTC. Translated, it gives CSARGPQETQYF. The chain employs TRBV20-1 and TRBJ2-5; no clear D gene. This CDR3 contains 12 residues. CDR1 DFQATT and CDR2 SNEGSKA come from the germline V gene (reference sequence). The ends were cut back, 3 bases at V and 2 bases at J, with 7 bases in the middle.

This clonotype was counted a few times. The rearrangement uses TRBV28 and TRBJ2-7, with 7 bases that match TRBD2. Germline V gene lookup returns CDR1 MDHEN and CDR2 SYDVKM. The CDR3 has 16 residues. V was pared by 1 base and J by 2 bases, with 8 bases of the junction left unmatched. CDR3 nucleotide sequence: TGTGCCAGCAGTTTATTCCGGCGGGAGAATCCCTACGAGCAGTACTTC. Translated, it gives CASSLFRRENPYEQYF.

Points on this clonotype: One end of the junction fails to match germline, which may point to a read error. This chain joins TRBV2 and TRBJ2-2; 11 positions agree with TRBD1. The CDR3 contains 17 residues. CDR1 and CDR2 from the germline V gene are SNHLY and FYNNEI. CDR3: CASNPGQGALNTGELVF. In DNA form, the CDR3 reads TGTGCCAGCAACCCTGGACAGGGGGCTTTGAACACCGGGGAGCTGGTTTTT.

This clonotype occurred many times. The chain joins TRBV28 to TRBJ2-3, with D uncertain. The CDR3 covers 14 residues. V gave up 6 bases and J gave up 0 bases, with 10 bases separating them. Germline V gene data show CDR1 as MDHEN and CDR2 as SYDVKM. The CDR3 DNA sequence: TGTGCCAGCAGCACTCCTAGAAGCACAGATACGCAGTATTTT. Its protein is CASSTPRSTDTQYF.

This clonotype occurred many times. The chain joins TRBV7-8 to TRBJ1-3, with D hard to call. Germline V gene data show CDR1 as SGHVS and CDR2 as FQNEAQ. The CDR3 is 17 residues long. Trimming left V 1 base short and J 1 base short, with 14 bases between. CDR3 amino acids: CASSLVPEALSGNTIYF. In DNA form, the CDR3 reads TGTGCCAGCAGCTTAGTCCCGGAGGCACTATCTGGAAACACCATATATTTT.

This clonotype was picked up many times. The chain is built from TRBV6-1 and TRBJ2-7; no reliable D call. The length of the CDR3 is 15 residues. Trimming cost V 3 bases and J 3 bases, with 15 bases left between them. The V gene's germline CDR1 is MNHNS and CDR2 SASEGT. CDR3 bases: TGTGCCAGCAGTGACCACCCCGCTCCTCACTACGAGCAGTACTTC. This codes for CASSDHPAPHYEQYF.

Concerning this clonotype: This CDR3 is missing its conserved last phenylalanine or tryptophan, likely due to a read error. V gene TRBV28 combines with J gene TRBJ1-5; weak D call: TRBD1 (5 bases). From germline, CDR1 is MDHEN and CDR2 SYDVKM. Trimming left V 5 bases short and J 9 bases short, with 14 bases between. The length of the CDR3 is 13 residues. CDR3 in amino acids: CASSPTGGGPQHL. Here the CDR3 DNA reads TGTGCCAGCAGTCCCACTGGGGGAGGGCCCCAGCATCTT.

This clonotype was counted only a few times. The chain couples TRBV18 to TRBJ1-1, with 7 bases identical to TRBD1. Germline V gene lookup returns CDR1 KGHSH and CDR2 LQKENI. Trimming removed 3 bases from V and 0 bases from J; junction bases left unmatched: 10. The CDR3 runs to 17 residues. CDR3 DNA sequence: TGTGCCAGCTCACCGACGACAGGGCACCCAATGAACACTGAAGCTTTCTTT. Protein product: CASSPTTGHPMNTEAFF.